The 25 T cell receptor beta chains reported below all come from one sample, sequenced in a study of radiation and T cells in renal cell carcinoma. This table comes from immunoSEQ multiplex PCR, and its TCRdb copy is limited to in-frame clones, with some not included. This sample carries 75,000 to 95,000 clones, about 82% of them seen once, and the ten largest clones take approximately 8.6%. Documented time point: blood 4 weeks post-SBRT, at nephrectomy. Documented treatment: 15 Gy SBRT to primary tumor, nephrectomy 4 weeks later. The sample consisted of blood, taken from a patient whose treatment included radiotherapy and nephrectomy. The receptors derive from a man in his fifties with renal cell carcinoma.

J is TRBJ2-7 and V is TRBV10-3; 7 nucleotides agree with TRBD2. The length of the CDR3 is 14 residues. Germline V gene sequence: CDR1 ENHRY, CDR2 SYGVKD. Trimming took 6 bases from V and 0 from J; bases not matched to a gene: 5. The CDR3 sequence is CAIRAGTNSYEQYF. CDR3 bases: TGTGCCATCAGGGCCGGGACTAACTCCTACGAGCAGTACTTC.

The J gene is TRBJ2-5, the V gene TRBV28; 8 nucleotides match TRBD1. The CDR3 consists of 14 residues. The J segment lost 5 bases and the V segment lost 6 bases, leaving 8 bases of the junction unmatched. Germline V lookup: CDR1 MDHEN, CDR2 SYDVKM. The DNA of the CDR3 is TGTGCCAGCAGGCCCCAGGGGGCGTGGGAGACCCAGTACTTC. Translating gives CASRPQGAWETQYF.

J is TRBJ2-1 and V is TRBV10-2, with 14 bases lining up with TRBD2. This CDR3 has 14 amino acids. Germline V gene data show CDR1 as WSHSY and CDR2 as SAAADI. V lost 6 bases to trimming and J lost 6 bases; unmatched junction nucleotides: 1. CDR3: CASRGTSGSNEQFF. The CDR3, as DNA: TGCGCCAGCAGAGGGACTAGCGGGAGCAATGAGCAGTTCTTC.

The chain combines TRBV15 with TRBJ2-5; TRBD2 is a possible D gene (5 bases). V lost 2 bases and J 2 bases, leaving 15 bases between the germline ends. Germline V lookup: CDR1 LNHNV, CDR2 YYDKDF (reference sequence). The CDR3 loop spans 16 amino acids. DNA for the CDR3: TGTGCCACCAGCAGACGGCTGATAAGCGGACAAGAGACCCAGTACTTC. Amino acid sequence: CATSRRLISGQETQYF.

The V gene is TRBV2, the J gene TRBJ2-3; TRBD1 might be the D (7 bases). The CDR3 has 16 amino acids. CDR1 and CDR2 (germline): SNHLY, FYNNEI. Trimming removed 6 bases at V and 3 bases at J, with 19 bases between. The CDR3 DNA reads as TGTGCCAGCAGAGACAGGGACTGGGTAAAAACAGATACGCAGTATTTT. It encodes CASRDRDWVKTDTQYF.

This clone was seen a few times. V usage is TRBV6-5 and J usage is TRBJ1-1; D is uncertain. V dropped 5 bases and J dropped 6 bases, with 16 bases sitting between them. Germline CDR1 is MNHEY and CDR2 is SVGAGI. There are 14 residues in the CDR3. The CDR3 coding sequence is TGTGCCAGCAGTCTCTTGGGTCGAGACGCTGAAGCTTTCTTT. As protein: CASSLLGRDAEAFF.

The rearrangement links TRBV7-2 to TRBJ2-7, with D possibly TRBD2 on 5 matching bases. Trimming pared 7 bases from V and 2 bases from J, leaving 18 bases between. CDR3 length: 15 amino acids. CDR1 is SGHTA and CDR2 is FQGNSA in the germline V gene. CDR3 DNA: TGTGCCAGCACCCCATGGGTGACGGAGGCCTACGAGCAGTACTTC. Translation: CASTPWVTEAYEQYF. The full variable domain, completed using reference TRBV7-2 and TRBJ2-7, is GAGVSQSPSNKVTEKGKDVELRCDPISGHTALYWYRQSLGQGLEFLIYFQGNSAPDKSGLPSDRFSAERTGGSVSTLTIQRTQQEDSAVYLCASTPWVTEAYEQYFGPGTRLTVT.

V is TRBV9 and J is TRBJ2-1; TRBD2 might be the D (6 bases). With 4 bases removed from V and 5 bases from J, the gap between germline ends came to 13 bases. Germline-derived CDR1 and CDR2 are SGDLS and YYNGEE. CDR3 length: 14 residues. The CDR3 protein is CASSLASVNNEQFF. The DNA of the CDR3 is TGTGCCAGCAGCCTGGCTAGCGTTAACAATGAGCAGTTCTTC.

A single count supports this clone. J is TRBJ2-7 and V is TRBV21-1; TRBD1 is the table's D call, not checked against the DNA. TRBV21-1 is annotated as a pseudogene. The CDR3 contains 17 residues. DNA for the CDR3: TGTGCCAGCAGCAAAGAGGGGGACACGACGTTCCCCTTCGAGCAGTACTTC. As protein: CASSKEGDTTFPFEQYF.

CDR3 DNA: TGTGCCAGCAGCTTAGGGACAGCAAACGAGCAGTACTTC. Protein sequence: CASSLGTANEQYF. The genes are TRBV7-2 and TRBJ2-7, with a weak D call TRBD1 (6 bases). CDR1 SGHTA and CDR2 FQGNSA come from the germline V gene. V was pared by 1 base and J by 5 bases, with 9 bases between. This CDR3 spans 13 amino acids.

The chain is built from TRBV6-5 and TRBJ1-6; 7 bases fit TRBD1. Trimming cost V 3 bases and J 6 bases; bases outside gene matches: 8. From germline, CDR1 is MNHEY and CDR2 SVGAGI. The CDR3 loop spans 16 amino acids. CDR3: CASSYVRDRTNSPLHF. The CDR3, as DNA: TGTGCCAGCAGTTATGTGCGGGACAGAACTAATTCACCCCTCCACTTT.

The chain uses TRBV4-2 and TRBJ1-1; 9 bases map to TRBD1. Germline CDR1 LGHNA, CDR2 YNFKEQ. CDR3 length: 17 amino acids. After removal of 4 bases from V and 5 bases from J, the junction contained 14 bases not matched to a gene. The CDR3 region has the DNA TGTGCCAGCAGCCCTAGGGGACAGGGAATTAGTACGACTGAAGCTTTCTTT. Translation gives CASSPRGQGISTTEAFF.

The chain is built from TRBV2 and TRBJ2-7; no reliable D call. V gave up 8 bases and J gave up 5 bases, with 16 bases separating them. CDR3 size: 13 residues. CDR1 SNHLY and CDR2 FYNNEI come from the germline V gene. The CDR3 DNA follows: TGTGCCAGCCACCTCAGCTCGTGGAACGAGCAGTACTTC. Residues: CASHLSSWNEQYF.

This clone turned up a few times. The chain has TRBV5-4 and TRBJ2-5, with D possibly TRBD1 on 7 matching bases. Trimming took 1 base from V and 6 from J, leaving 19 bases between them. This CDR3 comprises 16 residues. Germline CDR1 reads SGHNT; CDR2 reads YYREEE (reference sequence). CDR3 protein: CASSLFLNRGGKTQYF. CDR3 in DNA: TGTGCCAGCAGCTTGTTCCTCAACAGGGGCGGGAAGACCCAGTACTTC.

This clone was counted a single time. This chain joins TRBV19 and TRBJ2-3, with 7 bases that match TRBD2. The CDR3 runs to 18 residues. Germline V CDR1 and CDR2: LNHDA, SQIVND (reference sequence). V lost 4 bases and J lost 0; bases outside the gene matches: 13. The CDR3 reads CASSTPREAGASTDTQYF. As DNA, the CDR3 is TGTGCCAGTAGTACCCCGAGGGAGGCGGGAGCGAGCACAGATACGCAGTATTTT.

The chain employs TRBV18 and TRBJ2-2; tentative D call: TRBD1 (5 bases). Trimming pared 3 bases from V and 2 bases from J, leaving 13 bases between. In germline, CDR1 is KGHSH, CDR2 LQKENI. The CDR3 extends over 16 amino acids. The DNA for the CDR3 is TGTGCCAGCTCACCGACAGCGCAGGGAAACACCGGGGAGCTGTTTTTT. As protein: CASSPTAQGNTGELFF.

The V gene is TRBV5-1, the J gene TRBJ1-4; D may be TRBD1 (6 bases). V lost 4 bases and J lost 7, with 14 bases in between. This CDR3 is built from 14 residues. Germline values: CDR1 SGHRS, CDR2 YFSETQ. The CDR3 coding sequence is TGCGCCAGCAGCCCCGGGACCAGGGGTGAAAAACTGTTTTTT. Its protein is CASSPGTRGEKLFF.

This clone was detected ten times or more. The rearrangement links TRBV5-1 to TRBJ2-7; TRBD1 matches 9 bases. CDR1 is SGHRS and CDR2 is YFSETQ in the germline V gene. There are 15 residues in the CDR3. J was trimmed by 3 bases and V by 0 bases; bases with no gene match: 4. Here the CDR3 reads CASSLGTGARYEQYF. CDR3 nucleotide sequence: TGCGCCAGCAGCTTGGGGACAGGGGCCCGCTACGAGCAGTACTTC. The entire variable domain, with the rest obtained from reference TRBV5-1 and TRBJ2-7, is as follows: KAGVTQTPRYLIKTRGQQVTLSCSPISGHRSVSWYQQTPGQGLQFLFEYFSETQRNKGNFPGRFSGRQFSNSRSEMNVSTLELGDSALYLCASSLGTGARYEQYFGPGTRLTVT.

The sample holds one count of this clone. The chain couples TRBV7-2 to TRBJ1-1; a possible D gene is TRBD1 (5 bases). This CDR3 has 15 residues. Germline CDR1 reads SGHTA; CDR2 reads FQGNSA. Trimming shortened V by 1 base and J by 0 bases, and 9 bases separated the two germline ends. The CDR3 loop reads CASSLGRGMNTEAFF. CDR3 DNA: TGTGCCAGCAGCTTAGGAAGGGGAATGAACACTGAAGCTTTCTTT.

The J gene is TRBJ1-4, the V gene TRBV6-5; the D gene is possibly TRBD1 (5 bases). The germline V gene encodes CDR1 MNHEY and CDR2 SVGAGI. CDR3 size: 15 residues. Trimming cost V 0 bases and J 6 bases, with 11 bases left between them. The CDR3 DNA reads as TGTGCCAGCAGTTACTCGAACGGGGCGTATGAAAAACTGTTTTTT. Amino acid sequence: CASSYSNGAYEKLFF.

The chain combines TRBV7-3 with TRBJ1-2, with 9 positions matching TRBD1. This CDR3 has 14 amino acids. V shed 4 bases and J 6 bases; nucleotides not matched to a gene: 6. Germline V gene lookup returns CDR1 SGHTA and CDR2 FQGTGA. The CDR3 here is CASSWDRESHGYTF. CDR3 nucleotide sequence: TGTGCCAGCAGCTGGGACAGGGAGTCGCATGGCTACACCTTC.

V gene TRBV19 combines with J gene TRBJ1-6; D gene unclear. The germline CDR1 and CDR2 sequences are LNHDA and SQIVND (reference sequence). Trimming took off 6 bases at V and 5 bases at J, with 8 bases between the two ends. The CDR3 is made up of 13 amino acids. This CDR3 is CASSPANNSPLHF. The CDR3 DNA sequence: TGTGCCAGTAGCCCCGCAAATAATTCACCCCTCCACTTT. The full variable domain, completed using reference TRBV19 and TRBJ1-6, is DGGITQSPKYLFRKEGQNVTLSCEQNLNHDAMYWYRQDPGQGLRLIYYSQIVNDFQKGDIAEGYSVSREKKESFPLTVTSAQKNPTAFYLCASSPANNSPLHFGNGTRLTVT.

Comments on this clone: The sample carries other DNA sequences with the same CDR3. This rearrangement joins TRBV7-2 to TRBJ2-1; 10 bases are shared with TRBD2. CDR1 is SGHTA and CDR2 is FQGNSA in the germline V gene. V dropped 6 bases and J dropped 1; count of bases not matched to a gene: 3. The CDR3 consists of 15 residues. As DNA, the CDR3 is TGTGCCAGCAGTCTGGGACTAGCGTCCTACAATGAGCAGTTCTTC. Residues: CASSLGLASYNEQFF.

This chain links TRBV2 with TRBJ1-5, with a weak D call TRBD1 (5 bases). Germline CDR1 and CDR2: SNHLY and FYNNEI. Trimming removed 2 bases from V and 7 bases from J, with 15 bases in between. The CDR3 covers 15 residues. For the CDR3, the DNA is TGTGCCAGCAGTGAATTGACAGACGCGGGGCAGCCCCAGCATTTT. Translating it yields CASSELTDAGQPQHF. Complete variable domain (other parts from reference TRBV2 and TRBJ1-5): EPEVTQTPSHQVTQMGQEVILRCVPISNHLYFYWYRQILGQKVEFLVSFYNNEISEKSEIFDDQFSVERPDGSNFTLKIRSTKLEDSAMYFCASSELTDAGQPQHFGDGTRLSIL.

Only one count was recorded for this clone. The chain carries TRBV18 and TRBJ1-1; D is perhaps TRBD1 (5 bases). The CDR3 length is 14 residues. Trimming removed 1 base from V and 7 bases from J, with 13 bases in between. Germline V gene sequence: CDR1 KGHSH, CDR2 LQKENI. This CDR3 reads CASSPRGDGGEAFF. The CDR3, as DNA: TGTGCCAGCTCACCACGTGGGGACGGGGGTGAAGCTTTCTTT.